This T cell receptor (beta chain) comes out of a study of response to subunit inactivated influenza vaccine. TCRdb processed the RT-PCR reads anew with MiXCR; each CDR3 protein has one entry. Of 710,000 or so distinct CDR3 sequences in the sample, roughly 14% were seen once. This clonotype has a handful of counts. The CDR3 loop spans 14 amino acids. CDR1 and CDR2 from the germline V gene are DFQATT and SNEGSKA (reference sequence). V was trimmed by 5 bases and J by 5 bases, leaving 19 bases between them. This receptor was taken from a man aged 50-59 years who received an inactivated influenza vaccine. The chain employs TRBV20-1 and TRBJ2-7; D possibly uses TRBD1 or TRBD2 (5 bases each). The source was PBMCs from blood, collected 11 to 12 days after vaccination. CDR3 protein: CSAEGRLGSHEQYF. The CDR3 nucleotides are TGCAGTGCTGAGGGACGGCTAGGGTCCCACGAGCAGTACTTC.